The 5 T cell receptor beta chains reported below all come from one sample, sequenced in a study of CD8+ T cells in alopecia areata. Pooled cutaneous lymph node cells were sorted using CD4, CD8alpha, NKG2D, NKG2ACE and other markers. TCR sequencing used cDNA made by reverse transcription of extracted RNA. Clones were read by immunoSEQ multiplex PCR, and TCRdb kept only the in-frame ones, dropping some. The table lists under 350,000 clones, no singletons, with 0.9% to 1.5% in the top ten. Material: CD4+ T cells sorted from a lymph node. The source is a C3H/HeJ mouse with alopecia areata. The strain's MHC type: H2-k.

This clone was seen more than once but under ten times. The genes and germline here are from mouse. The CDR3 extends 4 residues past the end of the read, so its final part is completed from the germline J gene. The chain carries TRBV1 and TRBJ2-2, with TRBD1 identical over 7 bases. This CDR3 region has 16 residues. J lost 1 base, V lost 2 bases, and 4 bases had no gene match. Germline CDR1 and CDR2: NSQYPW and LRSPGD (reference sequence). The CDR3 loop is CTCSATGDLNTGQLYF. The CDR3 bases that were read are TGCACCTGCAGTGCAACAGGGGACCTAAACACCGGG.

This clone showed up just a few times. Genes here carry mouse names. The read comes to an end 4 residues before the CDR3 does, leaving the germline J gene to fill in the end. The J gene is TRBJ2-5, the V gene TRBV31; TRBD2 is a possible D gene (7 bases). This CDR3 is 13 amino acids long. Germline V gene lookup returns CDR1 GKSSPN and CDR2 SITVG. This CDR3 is CARDGGRRDTQYF. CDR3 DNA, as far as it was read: TGTGCCCGGGATGGGGGGCGCAGGGAC.

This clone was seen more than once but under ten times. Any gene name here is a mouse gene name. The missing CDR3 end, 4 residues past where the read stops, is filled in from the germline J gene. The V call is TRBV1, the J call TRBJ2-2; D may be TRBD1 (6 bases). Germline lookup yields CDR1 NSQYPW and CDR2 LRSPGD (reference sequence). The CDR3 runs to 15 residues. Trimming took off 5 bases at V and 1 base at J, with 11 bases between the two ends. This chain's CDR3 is CTCSLRTENTGQLYF. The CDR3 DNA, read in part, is TGCACCTGCAGTCTGAGGACAGAAAACACCGGG.

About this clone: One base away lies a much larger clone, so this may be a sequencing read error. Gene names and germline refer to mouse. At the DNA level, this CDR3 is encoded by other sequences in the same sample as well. The CDR3 bases that were read are TGTGCCAGCCGGGACAATGCAAACTCC. It encodes CASRDNANS. From start to end, the CDR3 is CASRDNANSDYTF. The chain carries TRBV13-3 and TRBJ1-2, with D perhaps matching TRBD1 (6 bases). The read gets to within 4 residues of the CDR3 end, and the germline J gene fills in the rest. The CDR3 totals 13 residues. V lost 7 bases, J lost 0 bases, and 10 bases lay in between. Germline CDR1 NNHDY, CDR2 SYVADS.

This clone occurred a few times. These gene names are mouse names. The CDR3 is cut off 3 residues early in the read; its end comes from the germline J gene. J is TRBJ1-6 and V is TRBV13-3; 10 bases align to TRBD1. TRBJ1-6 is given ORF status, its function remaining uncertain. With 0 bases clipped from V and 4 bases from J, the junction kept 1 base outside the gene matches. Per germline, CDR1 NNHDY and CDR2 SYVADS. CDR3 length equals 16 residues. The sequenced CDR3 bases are TGTGCCAGCAGTGATGCGGGACAGGGGTATAATTCGCCC. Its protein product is CASSDAGQGYNSP. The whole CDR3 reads CASSDAGQGYNSPLYF.